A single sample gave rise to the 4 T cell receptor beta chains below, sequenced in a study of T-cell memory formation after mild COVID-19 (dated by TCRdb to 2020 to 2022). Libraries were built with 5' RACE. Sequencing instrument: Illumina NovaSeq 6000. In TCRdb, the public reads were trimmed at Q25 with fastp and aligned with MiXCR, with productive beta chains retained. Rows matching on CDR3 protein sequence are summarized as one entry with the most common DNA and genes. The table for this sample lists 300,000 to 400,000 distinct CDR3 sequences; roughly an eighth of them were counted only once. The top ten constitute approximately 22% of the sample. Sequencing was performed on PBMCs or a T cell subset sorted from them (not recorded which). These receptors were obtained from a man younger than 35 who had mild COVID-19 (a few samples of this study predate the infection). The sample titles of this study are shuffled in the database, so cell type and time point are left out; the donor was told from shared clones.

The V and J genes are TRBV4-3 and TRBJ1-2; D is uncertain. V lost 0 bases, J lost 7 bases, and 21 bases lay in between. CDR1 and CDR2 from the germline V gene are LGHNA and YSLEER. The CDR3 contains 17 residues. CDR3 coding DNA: TGCGCCAGCAGCCAAGAGGACGTCCGGAGCACGTGGGGTGGCTACACCTTC. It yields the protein CASSQEDVRSTWGGYTF.

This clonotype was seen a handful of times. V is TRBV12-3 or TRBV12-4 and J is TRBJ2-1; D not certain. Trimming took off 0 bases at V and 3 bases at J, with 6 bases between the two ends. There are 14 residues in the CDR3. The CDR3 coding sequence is TGTGCCAGCAGTTTAGCTCAGATCTACAATGAGCAGTTCTTC. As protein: CASSLAQIYNEQFF.

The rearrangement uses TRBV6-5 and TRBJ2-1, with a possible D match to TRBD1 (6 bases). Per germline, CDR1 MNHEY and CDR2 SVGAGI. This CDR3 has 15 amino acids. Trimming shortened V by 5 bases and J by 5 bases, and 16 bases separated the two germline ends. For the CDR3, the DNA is TGTGCCAGCAGTACCTGGCCGGACAGTGACAATGAGCAGTTCTTC. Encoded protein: CASSTWPDSDNEQFF.

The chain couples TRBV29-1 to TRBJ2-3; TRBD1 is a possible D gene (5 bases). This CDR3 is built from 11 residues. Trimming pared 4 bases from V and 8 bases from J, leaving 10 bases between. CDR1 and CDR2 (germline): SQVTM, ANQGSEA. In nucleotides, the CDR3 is TGCAGCGTTGTCGGAAGGGGTACGCAGTATTTT. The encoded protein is CSVVGRGTQYF.